The rows below give T cell receptor beta chains drawn from one sample of a study of blood T cell repertoires in COVID-19. The repertoire was sequenced with immunoSEQ multiplex PCR; TCRdb's copy has only in-frame clones and lacks some. Of around 84,000 clones detected, approximately 82% appear once; the ten largest clones hold around 36%. The sample taken for sequencing was peripheral blood. These receptor sequences come from a man of 80 years or more with active or convalescent COVID-19. Each CDR3 is given with its conserved first and last residue. The order of the fields is J gene, D gene, V gene, clone size, CDR3 protein, CDR3 DNA. The D gene is left open where the match is weak. Rows may omit the clone size; those that give it use once, few, many or a size class.

j_call: TRBJ1-2
d_call: .
v_call: TRBV25-1
clone_size: .
cdr3_aa: CASSGRGGINLYGYTF
cdr3_nt: TGTGCCAGCAGTGGTCGAGGAGGGATAAACCTCTATGGCTACACCTTC

j_call: TRBJ2-3
d_call: TRBD2
v_call: TRBV5-3
clone_size: once
cdr3_aa: CARSPEDLAGMTGGTDTQYF
cdr3_nt: TGTGCCAGAAGCCCGGAAGATCTAGCGGGCATGACGGGGGGGACAGATACGCAGTATTTT

j_call: TRBJ1-5
d_call: .
v_call: TRBV24-1
clone_size: .
cdr3_aa: CATSEGHNQPQHF
cdr3_nt: TGTGCCACCAGTGAGGGGCACAATCAGCCCCAGCATTTT

j_call: TRBJ2-5
d_call: .
v_call: TRBV4-3
clone_size: .
cdr3_aa: CASSQVGDTGPETQYF
cdr3_nt: TGCGCCAGCAGCCAAGTGGGGGACACGGGTCCAGAGACCCAGTACTTC

j_call: TRBJ2-3
d_call: .
v_call: TRBV29-1
clone_size: .
cdr3_aa: CSARWAVTDTQYF
cdr3_nt: TGCAGCGCCCGCTGGGCCGTCACAGATACGCAGTATTTT

j_call: TRBJ1-5
d_call: .
v_call: TRBV6-1
clone_size: .
cdr3_aa: CASSEIMRQTYSNQPQHF
cdr3_nt: TGTGCCAGCAGTGAAATTATGAGGCAGACCTATAGCAATCAGCCCCAGCATTTT

j_call: TRBJ1-2
d_call: TRBD1
v_call: TRBV28
clone_size: .
cdr3_aa: CASRSSWTGDGYGYTF
cdr3_nt: TGTGCCAGCCGAAGTTCGTGGACAGGGGACGGATATGGCTACACCTTC

j_call: TRBJ1-1
d_call: TRBD1
v_call: TRBV9
clone_size: .
cdr3_aa: CASTRRGQAGTEAFF
cdr3_nt: TGTGCCAGCACCCGTAGGGGGCAGGCGGGCACTGAAGCTTTCTTT

j_call: TRBJ1-1
d_call: TRBD1
v_call: TRBV27
clone_size: .
cdr3_aa: CASSAGQILTEAFF
cdr3_nt: TGTGCCAGCAGCGCGGGACAGATTTTGACGGAAGCTTTCTTT

j_call: TRBJ1-3
d_call: .
v_call: TRBV10-3
clone_size: .
cdr3_aa: CAISGGGGNTIYF
cdr3_nt: TGTGCCATCAGTGGCGGCGGTGGAAACACCATATATTTT

j_call: TRBJ2-7
d_call: .
v_call: TRBV11-1
clone_size: .
cdr3_aa: CASSPQATGAYEQYF
cdr3_nt: TGTGCCAGCAGCCCTCAGGCGACAGGAGCCTACGAGCAGTACTTC

j_call: TRBJ2-3
d_call: .
v_call: TRBV30
clone_size: .
cdr3_aa: CAWGGGTTQYF
cdr3_nt: TGTGCCTGGGGTGGGGGGACTACGCAGTATTTT

j_call: TRBJ2-5
d_call: .
v_call: TRBV18
clone_size: once
cdr3_aa: CASSSRDEGETQYF
cdr3_nt: TGTGCCAGCTCGTCCCGGGATGAGGGAGAGACCCAGTACTTC

j_call: TRBJ1-2
d_call: TRBD1
v_call: TRBV3-1/TRBV3-2
clone_size: .
cdr3_aa: CASSQDNWDRGDGYTF
cdr3_nt: TGTGCCAGCAGCCAAGATAATTGGGACAGGGGGGATGGCTACACCTTC

j_call: TRBJ2-5
d_call: TRBD2
v_call: TRBV3-1/TRBV3-2
clone_size: .
cdr3_aa: CASSQMGLAVQETQYF
cdr3_nt: TGTGCCAGCAGCCAGATGGGACTAGCGGTCCAAGAGACCCAGTACTTC

j_call: TRBJ2-7
d_call: .
v_call: TRBV10-1
clone_size: .
cdr3_aa: CASSESGEQYF
cdr3_nt: TGCGCCAGCAGTGAATCGGGCGAGCAGTACTTC

j_call: TRBJ2-5
d_call: .
v_call: TRBV30
clone_size: .
cdr3_aa: CAWSGRRGETQYF
cdr3_nt: TGTGCCTGGAGTGGGCGGCGGGGAGAGACCCAGTACTTC

j_call: TRBJ1-5
d_call: .
v_call: TRBV18
clone_size: .
cdr3_aa: CASSPSLSNQPQHF
cdr3_nt: TGTGCCAGCTCACCATCCCTTAGCAATCAGCCCCAGCATTTT

j_call: TRBJ2-3
d_call: TRBD2
v_call: TRBV5-1
clone_size: .
cdr3_aa: CASSLAPTSGTTDTQYF
cdr3_nt: TGCGCCAGCAGCTTGGCACCGACTAGCGGGACCACAGATACGCAGTATTTT

j_call: TRBJ2-3
d_call: TRBD2
v_call: TRBV19
clone_size: few
cdr3_aa: CASTSTSGGAPDTQYF
cdr3_nt: TGTGCCAGTACCTCGACTAGCGGGGGGGCTCCAGATACGCAGTATTTT

j_call: TRBJ2-7
d_call: TRBD2
v_call: TRBV2
clone_size: .
cdr3_aa: CASSGGLARPYEQYF
cdr3_nt: TGTGCCAGCAGTGGGGGACTAGCACGCCCCTACGAGCAGTACTTC

j_call: TRBJ1-5
d_call: TRBD1
v_call: TRBV7-7
clone_size: .
cdr3_aa: CASSLRQGGPQHF
cdr3_nt: TGTGCTAGCAGTTTGCGACAGGGGGGGCCCCAGCATTTT

j_call: TRBJ2-7
d_call: TRBD1
v_call: TRBV11-1
clone_size: .
cdr3_aa: CASSRQGKGRHEQYF
cdr3_nt: TGTGCCAGCAGCCGACAGGGGAAGGGGAGGCACGAGCAGTACTTC

j_call: TRBJ2-5
d_call: .
v_call: TRBV12-5
clone_size: .
cdr3_aa: CASGKSDSQETQYF
cdr3_nt: TGTGCTAGTGGTAAATCTGACAGCCAAGAGACCCAGTACTTC

j_call: TRBJ2-7
d_call: TRBD2
v_call: TRBV2
clone_size: .
cdr3_aa: CASSEARGAEQYF
cdr3_nt: TGTGCCAGCAGTGAAGCGCGGGGGGCCGAGCAGTACTTC

j_call: TRBJ1-6
d_call: .
v_call: TRBV6-5
clone_size: .
cdr3_aa: CASSYDSMYSPLHF
cdr3_nt: TGTGCCAGCAGTTACGACAGTATGTATTCACCCCTCCACTTT

j_call: TRBJ1-5
d_call: .
v_call: TRBV7-2
clone_size: .
cdr3_aa: CASSLGPNQPQHF
cdr3_nt: TGTGCCAGCAGCCTTGGCCCGAATCAGCCCCAGCATTTT

j_call: TRBJ2-3
d_call: TRBD1
v_call: TRBV10-3
clone_size: .
cdr3_aa: CAISESGTGAKDTQYF
cdr3_nt: TGTGCCATCAGTGAGTCTGGGACAGGGGCCAAAGATACGCAGTATTTT

j_call: TRBJ2-3
d_call: TRBD2
v_call: TRBV19
clone_size: .
cdr3_aa: CASSSLAGARTDTQYF
cdr3_nt: TGTGCCAGTAGTTCACTAGCGGGGGCACGCACAGATACGCAGTATTTT

j_call: TRBJ2-3
d_call: .
v_call: TRBV12-2
clone_size: .
cdr3_aa: CASRLDGDTSFSDTQYF
cdr3_nt: TGTGCAAGTCGCTTAGACGGGGACACCTCCTTTTCGGATACGCAGTATTTT

j_call: TRBJ1-6
d_call: TRBD1
v_call: TRBV30
clone_size: .
cdr3_aa: CAWSVSGTGYNSPLHF
cdr3_nt: TGTGCCTGGAGTGTCTCGGGGACAGGGTATAATTCACCCCTCCACTTT